These T cell receptor beta chains were read from a single sample in a study of persistence of HIV-infected CD4 T cells. No antigens are known for them. Measured with immunoSEQ multiplex PCR; TCRdb has only the in-frame clones, and not every one. This table holds some 30,000 clones, about 80% found once. The sequencing here drew on CD4+ T cells sorted from PBMCs after approximately 20-hour stimulation, taken from a patient who received antiretroviral therapy. The receptors stem from an adult woman with HIV who was CMV-seropositive. Each CDR3 is given with its conserved first and last residue. The D gene is left open where the match is weak. Some rows have no size entry. The others give once, few or many, or a class for an expanded clone.

TRBJ2-2 | - | TRBD1 | TRBV3-1/TRBV3-2 | TGTGCCAGCAGTGGCAGGGGGACCGGGGAGCTGTTTTTT | CASSGRGTGELFF
TRBJ2-1 | - | - | TRBV5-4 | TGTGCCAGCAGCCCAGACAGGAGCTCCTACAATGAGCAGTTCTTC | CASSPDRSSYNEQFF
TRBJ1-2 | few | - | TRBV19 | TGTGCCAGTAGTCCTGAGGGACTTTTGGCCCGCGGCTACACCTTC | CASSPEGLLARGYTF
TRBJ2-7 | - | - | TRBV9 | TGTGCCAGCAGCGTTGGCCGAGACAGGAACTACGAGCAGTACTTC | CASSVGRDRNYEQYF
TRBJ1-5 | - | TRBD1 | TRBV2 | TGTGCCAGCGGAGACAGGGTAAGGAATCAGCCCCAGCATTTT | CASGDRVRNQPQHF
TRBJ2-2 | - | - | TRBV24-1 | TGTGCCACCAGTGATTGGGTCGGGGGCACCGGGGAGCTGTTTTTT | CATSDWVGGTGELFF
TRBJ2-3 | once | TRBD2 | TRBV5-1 | TGCGCCAGCAGCTTCCGCGGGGGTGAAGATACGCAGTATTTT | CASSFRGGEDTQYF
TRBJ1-3 | - | TRBD1 | TRBV18 | TGTGCCAGCTCAGATTCACAGGGGTCTGGAAACACCATATATTTT | CASSDSQGSGNTIYF
TRBJ2-6 | once | - | TRBV5-4 | TGTGCCAGCAGCTGGAGGGACTCTGGGGCCAACGTCCTGACTTTC | CASSWRDSGANVLTF
TRBJ1-5 | - | TRBD1 | TRBV6-2/TRBV6-3 | TGTGCCAGCAGTTACACCAATACACAGGGGAATCAGCCCCAGCATTTT | CASSYTNTQGNQPQHF
TRBJ2-3 | - | - | TRBV4-1 | TGCGCCAGCAGCCAAGATTCGACCTTCACAGATACGCAGTATTTT | CASSQDSTFTDTQYF
TRBJ2-5 | once | TRBD1 | TRBV18 | TGTGCCAGCTCACCGGGACAGACCCAAGAGACCCAGTACTTC | CASSPGQTQETQYF
TRBJ1-5 | - | TRBD1 | TRBV28 | TGTGCCAGCAGGGACGGACAGGGAAATCAGCCCCAGCATTTT | CASRDGQGNQPQHF
TRBJ2-1 | - | - | TRBV29-1 | TGCAGCGTCGGGACCCCAGACAAGTTCTTC | CSVGTPDKFF
TRBJ1-1 | - | TRBD1 | TRBV6-6 | TGTGCCAGCAGTCCCGGGACAGGGGTTATGAATTGGGCTGAAGCTTTCTTT | CASSPGTGVMNWAEAFF
TRBJ1-3 | - | - | TRBV9 | TGTGCCAGCACCGCCGCGTCAAGGGGGGACACCATATATTTT | CASTAASRGDTIYF
TRBJ1-2 | few | - | TRBV7-6 | TGTGCCAGCAGCTTAGAGGGTTTATATGGCTACACCTTC | CASSLEGLYGYTF
TRBJ1-5 | - | - | TRBV19 | TGTGCCAGTACCCGCGGCGAGGGGTCGAATAGCAATCAGCCCCAGCATTTT | CASTRGEGSNSNQPQHF
TRBJ2-1 | - | - | TRBV7-3 | TGTGCCAGCAGCTTAACGACTTACAATGAGCAGTTCTTC | CASSLTTYNEQFF
TRBJ2-1 | - | - | TRBV5-1 | TGCGCCAGCAGCTTGGAGGTCACAGGGTTTGAGCAGTTCTTC | CASSLEVTGFEQFF
TRBJ2-2 | - | TRBD1 | TRBV24-1 | TGTGCCACGGGACAGCTTGAGGGGGAGCTGTTTTTT | CATGQLEGELFF
TRBJ2-5 | - | - | TRBV11-3 | TGTGCCAGCAGCTTAGATAGGTGGGGGACCGCAGGCGAGACCCAGTACTTC | CASSLDRWGTAGETQYF
TRBJ2-3 | - | TRBD1 | TRBV6-2/TRBV6-3 | TGTGCCAGCAGTTACTTCGGGGACAGTACGGGCACAGATACGCAGTATTTT | CASSYFGDSTGTDTQYF
TRBJ2-1 | - | TRBD2 | TRBV27 | TGTGCCAGCAGTTTATCGGGGACTACAGGCAATGAGCAGTTCTTC | CASSLSGTTGNEQFF
TRBJ2-1 | once | - | TRBV7-2 | TGTGCCAGCAGCTCACAGGTGGCCGACAATGAGCAGTTCTTC | CASSSQVADNEQFF
TRBJ1-3 | few | TRBD1 | TRBV14 | TGTGCCAGCAGTCTGGACAGGTCCCCTGGAAACACCATATATTTT | CASSLDRSPGNTIYF
TRBJ2-2 | few | - | TRBV6-1 | TGTGCCAGCAGTGAAGTGGCAGGGAGTATGGGGGCCGGGGAGCTGTTTTTT | CASSEVAGSMGAGELFF
TRBJ1-1 | - | - | TRBV18 | TGTGCCAGCTCACCAAACATTCAAGGCGGATTGAACACTGAAGCTTTCTTT | CASSPNIQGGLNTEAFF
TRBJ1-2 | - | - | TRBV3-1/TRBV3-2 | TGTGCCAGCAGCCAACCAGGGGCTGGCTACACCTTC | CASSQPGAGYTF
TRBJ2-3 | few | TRBD2 | TRBV7-8 | TGTGCCAGCAGCCCCTGGACTAGCTCTGACACAGATACGCAGTATTTT | CASSPWTSSDTDTQYF
TRBJ2-3 | - | - | TRBV5-1 | TGCGCCAGCAGCTTGGATGGCAGTTCGACAGATACGCAGTATTTT | CASSLDGSSTDTQYF
TRBJ1-1 | few | TRBD1 | TRBV28 | TGTGCCAGCAGCCGGACAGGGGACGCTGAAGCTTTCTTT | CASSRTGDAEAFF
TRBJ1-6 | - | TRBD1 | TRBV27 | TGTGCCAGCAGTTTAGACAGGGTTAATTCACCCCTCCACTTT | CASSLDRVNSPLHF
TRBJ2-3 | - | - | TRBV6-2/TRBV6-3 | TGTGCCAGCAGCCAACGGGCGATCGGCAGAATAATCACAGATACGCAGTATTTT | CASSQRAIGRIITDTQYF
TRBJ2-7 | - | TRBD1 | TRBV7-9 | TGTGCCAGCAGCTGGGGACAGGGGGAGGGTGAGCAGTACTTC | CASSWGQGEGEQYF
TRBJ2-5 | - | - | TRBV18 | TGTGCCAGCTCACTGGGCAGACAAGAGACCCAGTACTTC | CASSLGRQETQYF
TRBJ2-6 | - | TRBD1 | TRBV7-2 | TGTGCCAGCAGCTTTACAGGGGACGGGGCCAACGTCCTGACTTTC | CASSFTGDGANVLTF
TRBJ2-5 | - | - | TRBV27 | TGTGCCAGCAGTTTATCGGGGGCCTTCCAAGAGACCCAGTACTTC | CASSLSGAFQETQYF
TRBJ2-7 | - | TRBD1 | TRBV5-4 | TGTGCCAGCAGCTTTTCGGACAGGGTAAATGGGGAGCAGTACTTC | CASSFSDRVNGEQYF
TRBJ2-5 | - | - | TRBV7-2 | TGTGCCAGCAGCTCCCGGGGGGCACAAGAGACCCAGTACTTC | CASSSRGAQETQYF
TRBJ1-5 | - | - | TRBV18 | TGTGCCAGCTCACCGGCCGCCGACCGGCCCCAGCATTTT | CASSPAADRPQHF
TRBJ1-4 | - | - | TRBV6-1 | TGTGCCAGCAGTTGGGACACCCAGGGGGAAAAACTGTTTTTT | CASSWDTQGEKLFF
TRBJ1-5 | - | - | TRBV9 | TGTGCCAGCAGCGGAGAGGGACTGGTCGGGCAGCCCCAGCATTTT | CASSGEGLVGQPQHF
TRBJ1-2 | - | - | TRBV27 | TGTGCCAGCAGTTTAAACGCTGTTTATGGCTACACCTTC | CASSLNAVYGYTF
TRBJ1-2 | - | TRBD1 | TRBV2 | TGTGCCAGCACCGGGACAGGGCGTCGGTATGGCTACACCTTC | CASTGTGRRYGYTF
TRBJ2-6 | - | - | TRBV6-2/TRBV6-3 | TGTGCCAGCAGTTACTCCAGGGCTGGGGCCAACGTCCTGACTTTC | CASSYSRAGANVLTF
TRBJ2-6 | - | - | TRBV5-4 | TGTGCCAGCAGCTTGGTGGGTTCTGGGGCCAACGTCCTGACTTTC | CASSLVGSGANVLTF
TRBJ2-7 | - | TRBD1 | TRBV5-6 | TGTGCCAGCAGCTTTTCCGGGACAGGGGTCGCGGCGGGGTACTTC | CASSFSGTGVAAGYF
TRBJ2-1 | - | TRBD2 | TRBV7-6 | TGTGCCAGCAGCTCTACTCCCCCGGGAGCGGGAGGACGGCAGTTCTTC | CASSSTPPGAGGRQFF
TRBJ2-2 | - | - | TRBV5-6 | TGTGCCAGCAGCTGGGGCAGGGCGGTCGGGGAGCTGTTTTTT | CASSWGRAVGELFF
TRBJ1-1 | - | - | TRBV11-3 | TGTGCCAGCAGCTCCGCCCAGGCCAGGGCAAGGACTGAAGCTTTCTTT | CASSSAQARARTEAFF
TRBJ1-1 | - | - | TRBV29-1 | TGCAGCGTTGCTACAGGGATCGCGAACACTGAAGCTTTCTTT | CSVATGIANTEAFF
TRBJ2-7 | - | TRBD1 | TRBV29-1 | TGCAGCGCTGGACAGGGGGCAACCTACGAGCAGTACTTC | CSAGQGATYEQYF
TRBJ1-1 | - | TRBD1 | TRBV19 | TGTGCCAGTAGTGGACAGGGGAGGGGGCCTGAAGCTTTCTTT | CASSGQGRGPEAFF
TRBJ2-3 | once | TRBD2 | TRBV10-1 | TGCGCCAGCAGTGAAATTCAGCGGGGACTCACAGATACGCAGTATTTT | CASSEIQRGLTDTQYF
TRBJ1-2 | once | TRBD1 | TRBV5-4 | TGTGCCAGCAGCTTGTCGGGACAGGGGGAGTCTGGTGGCTACACCTTC | CASSLSGQGESGGYTF